Below are 30 T cell receptor beta chains sequenced from a single sample in a study of T cell responses to AZD1222 COVID-19 vaccine. This table comes from immunoSEQ multiplex PCR, and its TCRdb copy is limited to in-frame clones, with some not included. The repertoire holds about 130,000 clones, with about nine tenths as singletons. The sequenced sample was peripheral blood, obtained on day 0 of AZD1222 vaccination. The receptor source for this set is an adult in good health.

In DNA form, the CDR3 reads TGTGCCAGTAGTACCCGACTAAATTCACCCCTCCACTTT. The encoded protein is CASSTRLNSPLHF. The V and J genes are TRBV19 and TRBJ1-6, with D unresolved. V was clipped by 4 bases and J by 7 bases, with 8 bases between them. This CDR3 has 13 amino acids. Germline-derived CDR1 and CDR2 are LNHDA and SQIVND (reference sequence).

J is TRBJ2-4 and V is TRBV18; D not certain. From germline, CDR1 is KGHSH and CDR2 LQKENI. The V end was cut by 3 bases, the J end by 6 bases, with 12 bases between. This CDR3 contains 14 residues. The CDR3 bases are TGTGCCAGCTCACCGGCCTCTCCCCTAAACATTCAGTACTTC. It yields the protein CASSPASPLNIQYF.

The V call is TRBV5-1, the J call TRBJ2-7; unclear D gene. CDR1 and CDR2 from the germline V gene are SGHRS and YFSETQ. The ends were cut back, 4 bases at V and 2 bases at J, with 10 bases in the middle. This CDR3 comprises 13 residues. Here the CDR3 reads CASSPNGPYEQYF. The CDR3 DNA follows: TGCGCCAGCAGCCCGAATGGACCCTACGAGCAGTACTTC.

This clone was detected only a few times. The V call is TRBV4-1, the J call TRBJ2-2; 8 bases line up with TRBD1. V shed 2 bases, J shed 8 bases, and the junction held 7 bases outside the gene matches. CDR1 MGHRA and CDR2 YSYEKL come from the germline V gene. CDR3 length equals 15 residues. CDR3 sequence: CASSQFGQGGGELFF. The CDR3 nucleotides read TGCGCCAGCAGCCAATTCGGACAGGGTGGGGGGGAGCTGTTTTTT.

This clone showed up just once. The CDR3 DNA sequence: TGTGCCAGCAGCCCCGTGCGGGCTACCTTCAATGAGCAGTTCTTC. This encodes CASSPVRATFNEQFF. V is TRBV14 and J is TRBJ2-1; possible D gene TRBD2, 5 bases. Trimming shortened V by 4 bases and J by 6 bases, and 16 bases separated the two germline ends. The CDR3 spans 15 residues. The germline gives CDR1 SGHDN, CDR2 FVKESK.

The V gene is TRBV10-3, the J gene TRBJ2-7; weak D call: TRBD1 (6 bases). The germline CDR1 and CDR2 sequences are ENHRY and SYGVKD. CDR3 length: 14 residues. Trimming shortened V by 6 bases and J by 2 bases, and 14 bases separated the two germline ends. Here the CDR3 DNA reads TGTGCCATCAGGCCAGGGGTATCAGCCTACGAGCAGTACTTC. Amino acid sequence: CAIRPGVSAYEQYF.

The V and J genes are TRBV24-1 and TRBJ1-2, with D unclear. The CDR3 sequence is 12 residues long. Per the germline V gene, CDR1 is KGHDR and CDR2 is SFDVKD. Trimming took off 0 bases at V and 8 bases at J, with 6 bases between the two ends. DNA of the CDR3: TGTGCCACCAGTGATTTGGGGGAAGGCTACACCTTC. Translating gives CATSDLGEGYTF.

The genes are TRBV28 and TRBJ1-2; D is ambiguous. CDR1 and CDR2 (germline): MDHEN, SYDVKM. V lost 7 bases to trimming and J lost 2 bases, with 5 bases between them. The CDR3 runs 11 residues. This chain's CDR3 is CASTGNYGYTF. The CDR3 nucleotides read TGTGCCAGCACCGGGAACTATGGCTACACCTTC.

CDR3 sequence: CASSLSAGMQPQHF. The CDR3 DNA reads as TGCGCCAGCAGCTTGTCGGCAGGGATGCAGCCCCAGCATTTT. This rearrangement joins TRBV5-1 to TRBJ1-5, with D tentatively TRBD1 (5 bases). Trimming shortened V by 1 base and J by 7 bases, and 12 bases separated the two germline ends. Germline V CDR1 and CDR2: SGHRS, YFSETQ. This CDR3 comprises 14 residues.

Here the CDR3 DNA reads TGTGCCAGCAGCCCCCGACTAGCGGGGGGGTTAGATGAGCAGTTCTTC. Translating it yields CASSPRLAGGLDEQFF. The V call is TRBV7-7, the J call TRBJ2-1, with 14 bases matching TRBD2. Germline V CDR1 and CDR2: SSHAT, FNYEAQ (reference sequence). CDR3 size: 16 residues. J was trimmed by 8 bases and V by 5 bases; bases with no gene match: 8.

The chain links TRBV6-5 to TRBJ1-5; possible D gene TRBD1, 6 bases. The CDR3 is 15 residues long. The germline V gene has CDR1 MNHEY and CDR2 SVGAGI. Trimming took off 0 bases at V and 6 bases at J, with 12 bases between the two ends. The CDR3 nucleotides read TGTGCCAGCAGTTACTCTAGGGGGGGTTCTCAGCCCCAGCATTTT. This encodes CASSYSRGGSQPQHF.

The gene calls are TRBV28 and TRBJ2-3, with D possibly matching TRBD2 (5 bases). The CDR3 loop spans 11 amino acids. V was clipped by 5 bases and J by 8 bases, with 8 bases between them. Germline CDR1 MDHEN, CDR2 SYDVKM. In DNA, the CDR3 is TGTGCCAGCAGTCCCGAGGGTACGCAGTATTTT. Its translation is CASSPEGTQYF. The variable domain in full, completed from reference TRBV28 and TRBJ2-3, reads DVKVTQSSRYLVKRTGEKVFLECVQDMDHENMFWYRQDPGLGLRLIYFSYDVKMKEKGDIPEGYSVSREKKERFSLILESASTNQTSMYLCASSPEGTQYFGPGTRLTVL.

V usage is TRBV30 and J usage is TRBJ1-6, with unresolved D. This CDR3 comprises 13 residues. CDR1 is GTSNPN, CDR2 SVGIG, per germline (reference sequence). V was shortened by 5 bases and J by 5 bases, with 10 bases between the two germline ends. CDR3 in DNA: TGTGCCTGGGGACGCTCTGATAATTCACCCCTCCACTTT. Protein sequence: CAWGRSDNSPLHF.

The chain employs TRBV7-9 and TRBJ2-3; D gene ambiguous. V dropped 0 bases and J dropped 2 bases, with 6 bases sitting between them. Germline V gene data show CDR1 as SEHNR and CDR2 as FQNEAQ (reference sequence). The CDR3 totals 14 residues. The DNA for the CDR3 is TGTGCCAGCAGCTTAGCCGGCTTCACAGATACGCAGTATTTT. Translating it yields CASSLAGFTDTQYF.

The V gene is TRBV18, the J gene TRBJ1-2; D unclear. This CDR3 comprises 16 residues. The V and J ends lost 3 bases and 2 bases respectively, with 16 bases between them. Germline V gives CDR1 KGHSH, CDR2 LQKENI. CDR3 sequence (DNA): TGTGCCAGCTCACCGGTCTATGAACGGTTGAACTATGGCTACACCTTC. Translating it yields CASSPVYERLNYGYTF.

The J gene is TRBJ2-6, the V gene TRBV2; D may match TRBD1 or TRBD2 (5 bases each). The CDR3 loop spans 17 amino acids. Germline V gene data show CDR1 as SNHLY and CDR2 as FYNNEI. Trimming cost V 5 bases and J 2 bases, with 16 bases left between them. CDR3 region: CASSTDSRGAGANVLTF. CDR3 coding DNA: TGTGCCAGCAGTACCGATAGTCGGGGCGCTGGGGCCAACGTCCTGACTTTC. The full variable domain, in which reference TRBV2 and TRBJ2-6 provide the parts outside the CDR3, is EPEVTQTPSHQVTQMGQEVILRCVPISNHLYFYWYRQILGQKVEFLVSFYNNEISEKSEIFDDQFSVERPDGSNFTLKIRSTKLEDSAMYFCASSTDSRGAGANVLTFGAGSRLTVL.

This chain uses TRBV3-1 (or the pseudogene TRBV3-2) with TRBJ1-2; D perhaps matches TRBD1 (5 bases). The germline V gene has CDR1 LGHDT and CDR2 YNNKEL (reference sequence). Deletions cut 3 bases from V and 8 bases from J, with 16 bases between. This CDR3 is built from 14 residues. The CDR3 here is CASSHPSRVRGYTF. Written as DNA, the CDR3 is TGTGCCAGCAGCCACCCCTCCAGGGTAAGGGGCTACACCTTC.

J is TRBJ1-6 and V is TRBV28, with D perhaps matching TRBD1 (6 bases). This CDR3 is 16 amino acids long. Germline-derived CDR1 and CDR2 are MDHEN and SYDVKM. Trimming left V 6 bases short and J 5 bases short, with 17 bases between. CDR3 DNA: TGTGCCAGCAGAGCTACAGGGCAACCTAATAATTCACCCCTCCACTTT. Its protein is CASRATGQPNNSPLHF.

The chain combines TRBV4-1 with TRBJ2-5, with D maybe TRBD2 (6 bases). Germline CDR1 reads MGHRA; CDR2 reads YSYEKL. V was trimmed by 0 bases and J by 5 bases, leaving 19 bases between them. CDR3 length equals 17 residues. The DNA for the CDR3 is TGCGCCAGCAGCCAAGAATCGTCCAGGGTTGGGGGGGAGACCCAGTACTTC. Protein product: CASSQESSRVGGETQYF.

V is TRBV7-9 and J is TRBJ2-7, with a tentative D call TRBD1 (6 bases). The CDR3 consists of 16 residues. Per germline, CDR1 SEHNR and CDR2 FQNEAQ (reference sequence). The V and J ends lost 1 base and 2 bases respectively, with 15 bases between them. The CDR3 sequence: CASSLEIARGPYEQYF. For the CDR3, the DNA is TGTGCCAGCAGCTTAGAAATAGCCAGGGGACCCTACGAGCAGTACTTC.

V gene TRBV7-8 combines with J gene TRBJ1-2, with 11 bases matching TRBD1. Germline loops: CDR1 SGHVS, CDR2 FQNEAQ. CDR3 size: 17 residues. V lost 5 bases and J lost 8; bases outside the gene matches: 16. The CDR3 spells CASSVSDRGRGLFGYTF. CDR3 DNA: TGTGCCAGCAGCGTCTCGGACAGGGGGCGCGGGTTGTTCGGCTACACCTTC.

This clone was found a few times. CDR3 loop: CASSVEAGTGELFF. In DNA form, the CDR3 reads TGTGCCAGCAGCGTAGAAGCGGGCACCGGGGAGCTGTTTTTT. The J gene is TRBJ2-2, the V gene TRBV9, with D maybe TRBD2 (6 bases). Per germline, CDR1 SGDLS and CDR2 YYNGEE. V lost 0 bases and J 4 bases, leaving 7 bases between the germline ends. CDR3 size: 14 residues.

V gene TRBV5-8 combines with J gene TRBJ2-7, with no clear D. V was pared by 6 bases and J by 4 bases, with 8 bases between. CDR3 size: 11 residues. CDR1 is SGHTS and CDR2 is YDEGEE in the germline V gene. Here the CDR3 DNA reads TGTGCCAGCATCCCAACTTACGAGCAGTACTTC. It is translated as CASIPTYEQYF.

The chain uses TRBV2 and TRBJ1-2, with D maybe TRBD1 (6 bases). The CDR3 has 14 amino acids. Germline V lookup: CDR1 SNHLY, CDR2 FYNNEI. Trimming left V 7 bases short and J 1 base short, with 13 bases between. CDR3 nucleotide sequence: TGTGCCAGCACCGAGGGGGTCCTTAACTATGGCTACACCTTC. Translating gives CASTEGVLNYGYTF.

The J gene is TRBJ2-7, the V gene TRBV15; 7 nucleotides match TRBD1. Germline V gene data show CDR1 as LNHNV and CDR2 as YYDKDF (reference sequence). CDR3 length equals 13 residues. The V segment lost 5 bases and the J segment 7 bases; nucleotides outside the gene matches: 8. This CDR3 is CATSEDRRGEQYF. CDR3 coding DNA: TGTGCCACCAGCGAGGACAGGCGAGGGGAGCAGTACTTC.

V and J are TRBV4-3 and TRBJ1-1; D is ambiguous. Germline-derived CDR1 and CDR2 are LGHNA and YSLEER. Trimming stripped 1 base from V and 1 base from J, with 7 bases between. This CDR3 has 14 residues. In nucleotides, the CDR3 is TGCGCCAGCAGCCAAGGGAGGGAGAACACTGAAGCTTTCTTT. It codes for CASSQGRENTEAFF.

Note on this clone: At the DNA level, this CDR3 is encoded by other sequences in the same sample as well. V usage is TRBV3-1 (or the pseudogene TRBV3-2) and J usage is TRBJ1-2; D is ambiguous. V lost 0 bases and J 2 bases, leaving 7 bases between the germline ends. The CDR3 length is 14 residues. Germline CDR1 is LGHDT and CDR2 is YNNKEL (reference sequence). CDR3 protein: CASSQDWANYGYTF. The DNA for the CDR3 is TGTGCCAGCAGCCAAGATTGGGCCAACTATGGCTACACCTTC.

This chain links TRBV20-1 with TRBJ1-2; D gene uncertain. Trimming removed 7 bases at V and 3 bases at J, with 9 bases between. The CDR3 is 11 residues long. Germline CDR1 is DFQATT and CDR2 is SNEGSKA (reference sequence). CDR3: CSGGEDYGYTF. The DNA for the CDR3 is TGCAGTGGGGGTGAGGACTATGGCTACACCTTC.

This clone turned up a few times. V gene TRBV5-4 combines with J gene TRBJ1-6, with D perhaps matching TRBD1 (5 bases). V lost 4 bases and J 7 bases, leaving 15 bases between the germline ends. The length of the CDR3 is 15 residues. Germline V CDR1 and CDR2: SGHNT, YYREEE (reference sequence). CDR3 loop: CASSLSGSGNSPLHF. The DNA for the CDR3 is TGTGCCAGCAGCCTCTCAGGGTCTGGAAATTCACCCCTCCACTTT.

This chain connects TRBV2 to TRBJ2-5; TRBD1 matches 7 bases. The CDR3 contains 15 residues. V gave up 7 bases and J gave up 4 bases; unmatched junction bases: 12. Germline values: CDR1 SNHLY, CDR2 FYNNEI. This chain's CDR3 is CASNSRGPSGETQYF. The CDR3 DNA reads TGTGCCAGCAATTCGAGGGGGCCGTCTGGAGAGACCCAGTACTTC. Variable domain in full (rest from reference TRBV2 and TRBJ2-5): EPEVTQTPSHQVTQMGQEVILRCVPISNHLYFYWYRQILGQKVEFLVSFYNNEISEKSEIFDDQFSVERPDGSNFTLKIRSTKLEDSAMYFCASNSRGPSGETQYFGPGTRLLVL.